Reported below is one T cell receptor beta chain. This CDR3 has 15 amino acids. Those enrolled in Seattle joined during active infection and were followed longitudinally afterward. This entry is derived from a study of blood T cell repertoires in COVID-19. Study context: The cDNA or gDNA used as material had been derived from T cells, B-cell-depleted T cells, or PBMCs.

Per the authors' pipeline: Quantification of nucleated cells was approximated via reference gene primer amplification. The assay was immunoSEQ multiplex PCR, and TCRdb's table has in-frame clones only and misses some. That table furnishes V, J and clone size, whereas the DNA furnished D and trimming. The repertoire holds some 160,000 clones, with approximately 90% as singletons. The TCR comes from a man aged 18 to 30 with COVID-19, enrolled during active disease. The chain links TRBV12-1 to TRBJ1-4; the D call of TRBD1 is as the table states it, not checked on the DNA. TRBV12-1 is given as a pseudogene. Sequencing input: peripheral blood. The CDR3 DNA sequence: TGTGCCAGCAGCTTTGCTGGACAGGAGGATGAAAAACTGCTTTTT. This sequence encodes CASSFAGQEDEKLLF.